This T cell receptor beta chain was retrieved from a study of post-analysis software for immune sequencing data. Study conclusions and caveats: When patients were compared with controls, about five TRBV segments were more frequent, TRBV5-6, TRBV5-1 and TRBV20-1 among them.

Unique-molecular-identifier-tagged TCR beta cDNA libraries were used. TCRdb redid the calling of the PCR reads with MiXCR, one entry per CDR3 protein. The sample records roughly 580,000 distinct CDR3 sequences, 44% being singletons. V lost 6 bases to trimming and J lost 0 bases, with 9 bases between them. CDR3 length equals 14 residues. Concerning this clonotype itself: No antigen is known for it.

The gene calls are TRBV12-3 or TRBV12-4 and TRBJ2-4; D not resolved. The clonotype originates from a girl aged 10-17 years with multiple sclerosis. Material: blood. The CDR3 nucleotides read TGTGCCAGCAGCCCCGACCCAGCCAAAAACATTCAGTACTTC. It encodes CASSPDPAKNIQYF.